This T cell receptor beta chain was captured in a study of OX40 agonist ivuxolimab in advanced cancers. For the study at large: Patients received ivuxolimab, an intravenous treatment, every 2 weeks at 0.01 to 10 mg/kg. Participants, around 80% male, averaged about 59 years of age, ranging from 23 to 79. Having had anti-PD-1, anti-PD-L1 or anti-CTLA-4 therapy before was allowed, and approximately 40% had some.

The J segment lost 4 bases and the V segment lost 0 bases, leaving 2 bases of the junction unmatched. The CDR3 covers 14 residues. Germline V gene data show CDR1 as SGHRS and CDR2 as YFSETQ. Assay: immunoSEQ multiplex PCR; the TCRdb copy retains only in-frame clones and omits some. The sample yields more than 20,000 clones, around 76% seen once. V is TRBV5-1 and J is TRBJ1-1; 8 bases agree with TRBD1. This receptor was taken from an adult with an advanced solid tumor such as melanoma, head and neck, liver or kidney cancer. The sequencing here drew on CD4+ or CD8+ T cells sorted from blood, taken in a trial of the OX40 agonist ivuxolimab. CDR3 sequence reads: CASSLGDRLTEAFF. The CDR3 coding sequence is TGCGCCAGCAGCTTGGGGGACAGGCTCACTGAAGCTTTCTTT. Full variable domain (outside the CDR3, taken from reference TRBV5-1 and TRBJ1-1): KAGVTQTPRYLIKTRGQQVTLSCSPISGHRSVSWYQQTPGQGLQFLFEYFSETQRNKGNFPGRFSGRQFSNSRSEMNVSTLELGDSALYLCASSLGDRLTEAFFGQGTRLTVV.